The 17 T cell receptor beta chains below come from one sample, sequenced in a study of cytomegalovirus exposure and HLA in healthy donors. Amplification used 60 Vbeta primers and 13 Jbeta primers. Clones were sequenced by immunoSEQ multiplex PCR, and TCRdb holds only the in-frame ones, with some missing. The sample records tens of thousands of clones, around 76% being singletons. The sequencing sample was made of PBMCs. The origin of the receptors is a woman aged 45-65 years in good health and CMV-seropositive.

The chain couples TRBV2 to TRBJ2-2, with 9 bases matching TRBD2. The J segment lost 6 bases and the V segment lost 6 bases, leaving 8 bases of the junction unmatched. From germline, CDR1 is SNHLY and CDR2 FYNNEI. This CDR3 is 15 amino acids long. CDR3 amino acids: CASRGAGGPAGELFF. CDR3 bases: TGTGCCAGCAGGGGGGCGGGAGGGCCTGCCGGGGAGCTGTTTTTT.

This chain links TRBV30 with TRBJ1-4; 7 nucleotides match TRBD1. The CDR3 is made up of 13 amino acids. V was pared by 5 bases and J by 7 bases, with 7 bases of the junction left unmatched. Looked up from germline, CDR1 is GTSNPN and CDR2 is SVGIG (reference sequence). The CDR3 sequence is CAWEGQRAEKLFF. CDR3 bases: TGTGCCTGGGAGGGACAGAGGGCTGAAAAACTGTTTTTT.

This clone has only one observation. CDR3 region: CAWGSGVNLKKLFF. The CDR3 DNA reads as TGTGCCTGGGGAAGCGGTGTGAATTTGAAAAAACTGTTTTTT. This chain joins TRBV30 and TRBJ1-4; D remains ambiguous. The CDR3 extends over 14 amino acids. Trimming removed 5 bases from V and 9 bases from J, with 19 bases in between. Germline V lookup: CDR1 GTSNPN, CDR2 SVGIG (reference sequence). Full variable domain (remainder filled in from reference TRBV30 and TRBJ1-4): SQTIHQWPATLVQPVGSPLSLECTVEGTSNPNLYWYRQAAGRGLQLLFYSVGIGQISSEVPQNLSASRPQDRQFILSSKKLLLSDSGFYLCAWGSGVNLKKLFFGSGTQLSVL.

This chain connects TRBV7-9 to TRBJ1-3; possibly TRBD1 for D (6 bases). Germline-derived CDR1 and CDR2 are SEHNR and FQNEAQ (reference sequence). Trimming cost V 10 bases and J 2 bases, with 15 bases left between them. The length of the CDR3 is 14 residues. The CDR3 loop is CAIHRASAGNTIYF. The CDR3 DNA reads TGTGCCATACACAGGGCCTCGGCTGGAAACACCATATATTTT.

The gene calls are TRBV30 and TRBJ2-5, with a tentative D call TRBD1 (6 bases). Germline lookup yields CDR1 GTSNPN and CDR2 SVGIG (reference sequence). The V end lost 2 bases, the J end lost 3 bases, and 13 bases lay between the germline ends. CDR3 length: 14 residues. The CDR3 DNA reads TGTGCCTGGAGTAGTGCGGCAGGGGAAGAGACCCAGTACTTC. Protein product: CAWSSAAGEETQYF. Based on the CDR3 plus reference TRBV30 and TRBJ2-5, the full variable domain is SQTIHQWPATLVQPVGSPLSLECTVEGTSNPNLYWYRQAAGRGLQLLFYSVGIGQISSEVPQNLSASRPQDRQFILSSKKLLLSDSGFYLCAWSSAAGEETQYFGPGTRLLVL.

This chain links TRBV5-8 with TRBJ1-5, with no clear D. This CDR3 comprises 14 residues. Germline CDR1 and CDR2: SGHTS and YDEGEE. V was trimmed by 4 bases and J by 0 bases, leaving 8 bases between them. CDR3 in DNA: TGTGCCAGCAGCCCCCTTTCTAGCAATCAGCCCCAGCATTTT. Its translation: CASSPLSSNQPQHF.

This clone was picked up one time. This chain connects TRBV4-2 to TRBJ1-2; 9 positions agree with TRBD1. The CDR3 has 15 amino acids. Germline trimming cut 4 bases from V and 8 bases from J; bases unmatched to any gene: 11. CDR1 and CDR2 (germline): LGHNA, YNFKEQ. The DNA of the CDR3 is TGTGCCAGCAGCCCCCGGGACAGGGATATCGTGGGCTACACCTTC. Translated: CASSPRDRDIVGYTF.

The rearrangement joins TRBV7-9 to TRBJ2-7; TRBD1 aligns across 9 bases. Losses at the gene ends were 3 bases for V and 5 bases for J; bases not matched to a gene: 5. Germline V gene lookup returns CDR1 SEHNR and CDR2 FQNEAQ (reference sequence). CDR3 size: 14 residues. DNA for the CDR3: TGTGCCAGCAGCTTGGGGACAGGGCGAGACGAGCAGTACTTC. It specifies CASSLGTGRDEQYF.

This clone occurred once. This chain links TRBV10-3 with TRBJ2-5; 8 nucleotides line up with TRBD2. V was pared by 2 bases and J by 5 bases, with 16 bases of the junction left unmatched. The CDR3 totals 18 residues. CDR1 ENHRY and CDR2 SYGVKD come from the germline V gene. The CDR3 bases are TGTGCCATCAGTGAGGACCCTGGCGGGAGGCACAGAAGGGAGACCCAGTACTTC. It specifies CAISEDPGGRHRRETQYF.

This chain connects TRBV18 to TRBJ2-5; 9 positions agree with TRBD1. This CDR3 is built from 15 residues. Germline CDR1 reads KGHSH; CDR2 reads LQKENI. V shed 2 bases, J shed 5 bases, and the junction held 6 bases outside the gene matches. The CDR3 loop reads CASSPGTGWYETQYF. As DNA, the CDR3 is TGTGCCAGCTCACCAGGGACAGGGTGGTATGAGACCCAGTACTTC.

V and J are TRBV12-5 and TRBJ2-6; a possible D gene is TRBD1 (6 bases). V lost 6 bases to trimming and J lost 0 bases, with 12 bases between them. Germline CDR1 and CDR2: LGHNT and FRNRAP. The CDR3 covers 16 residues. The CDR3 nucleotides are TGTGCTAGTGGAAAAGGGGGTCTCTCTGGGGCCAACGTCCTGACTTTC. Residues: CASGKGGLSGANVLTF.

This clone was seen only a few times. V usage is TRBV6-1 and J usage is TRBJ1-2; the D is unclear. The CDR3 extends over 11 amino acids. Germline assignment: CDR1 MNHNS and CDR2 SASEGT. V was pared by 6 bases and J by 7 bases, with 9 bases between. The CDR3 reads CASRRSSGYTF. CDR3 sequence (DNA): TGTGCCAGCAGGAGGAGCAGTGGCTACACCTTC.

The genes are TRBV4-2 and TRBJ1-5; D unclear. The CDR3 has 14 residues. CDR1 is LGHNA, CDR2 YNFKEQ, per germline. V shed 5 bases and J shed 5 bases, with 13 bases lying between them. The CDR3 reads CASSGSSRDQPQHF. CDR3 nucleotides: TGTGCCAGCAGCGGCTCTTCGCGGGATCAGCCCCAGCATTTT.

The J gene is TRBJ2-7, the V gene TRBV6-5; 12 bases map to TRBD2. Trimming at V came to 6 bases and at J to 2 bases, leaving 5 bases not matched to a gene. Germline V gives CDR1 MNHEY, CDR2 SVGAGI. CDR3 length equals 15 residues. The CDR3 DNA follows: TGTGCCAGCAGCTCTACTAGCGGGAGGACCTACGAGCAGTACTTC. Residues: CASSSTSGRTYEQYF.

The chain couples TRBV30 to TRBJ2-7; a possible D gene is TRBD1 (6 bases). The CDR3 length is 14 residues. The germline V gene has CDR1 GTSNPN and CDR2 SVGIG (reference sequence). V was shortened by 0 bases and J by 7 bases, with 16 bases between the two germline ends. CDR3 region: CAWSVGASIREQYF. The CDR3 bases are TGTGCCTGGAGTGTGGGGGCCTCCATCAGGGAGCAGTACTTC.

Here the CDR3 reads CASSPPTRAGNTIYF. CDR3 sequence (DNA): TGTGCCAGCTCACCACCCACCAGGGCTGGAAACACCATATATTTT. V gene TRBV18 combines with J gene TRBJ1-3, with D maybe TRBD1 (5 bases). Germline CDR1 is KGHSH and CDR2 is LQKENI. The CDR3 runs 15 residues. Between the trimmed V and J ends, which lost 0 bases and 2 bases, there was a span of 8 bases.

CDR3 protein: CASSLLGTSGKETQYF. Here the CDR3 DNA reads TGTGCCAGCAGTTTGCTCGGGACTAGCGGGAAAGAGACCCAGTACTTC. The rearrangement links TRBV27 to TRBJ2-5; 13 bases fit TRBD2. This CDR3 has 16 residues. With V trimmed by 3 bases and J by 3 bases, 4 bases remained unmatched. Germline CDR1 is MNHEY and CDR2 is SMNVEV (reference sequence).